This T cell receptor beta chain was captured by sequencing in a study of cytomegalovirus exposure and HLA in healthy donors. Study-level points and caveats: Apparent HLA restriction characterized most CMV-associated TCR beta chains in a later analysis.

With respect to this clone: Antigen: not known.

Trimming removed 4 bases from V and 2 bases from J; junction bases left unmatched: 16. CDR1 SGHNT and CDR2 YYREEE come from the germline V gene (reference sequence). This CDR3 region has 18 residues. Use of 60 Vbeta and 13 Jbeta primers characterized the PCR. Generated by immunoSEQ multiplex PCR, the TCRdb table keeps only in-frame clones and is missing some. The sample holds over 50,000 clones. The receptor was isolated from a man aged 50 to 59 in good health and CMV-seropositive. The rearrangement links TRBV5-4 to TRBJ2-5; 8 bases are a match to TRBD1. The sequencing input was PBMCs. The chain's CDR3 is CASSPGGRGRVGQETQYF. The CDR3 nucleotides read TGTGCCAGCAGCCCCGGGGGCAGGGGGCGGGTGGGGCAAGAGACCCAGTACTTC. The whole variable domain, remainder taken from reference TRBV5-4 and TRBJ2-5, is ETGVTQSPTHLIKTRGQQVTLRCSSQSGHNTVSWYQQALGQGPQFIFQYYREEENGRGNFPPRFSGLQFPNYSSELNVNALELDDSALYLCASSPGGRGRVGQETQYFGPGTRLLVL.